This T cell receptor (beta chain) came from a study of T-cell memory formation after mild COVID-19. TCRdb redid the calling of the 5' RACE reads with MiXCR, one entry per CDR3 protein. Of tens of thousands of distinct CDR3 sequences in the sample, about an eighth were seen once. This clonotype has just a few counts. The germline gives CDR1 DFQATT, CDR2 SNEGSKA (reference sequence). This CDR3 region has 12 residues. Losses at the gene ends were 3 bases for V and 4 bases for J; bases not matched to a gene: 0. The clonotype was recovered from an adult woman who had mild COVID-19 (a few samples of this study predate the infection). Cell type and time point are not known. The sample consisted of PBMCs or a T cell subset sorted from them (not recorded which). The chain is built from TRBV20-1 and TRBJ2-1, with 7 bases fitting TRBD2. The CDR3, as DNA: TGCAGTGCTAGCGGGAGGTACAATGAGCAGTTCTTC. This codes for CSASGRYNEQFF.